The clone carrying this T cell receptor (beta chain) was seen more than once but under ten times. The antigen remains undetermined. The source of the sample is a study of monozygotic twins with cystic fibrosis. Deletions cut 5 bases from V and 5 bases from J, with 18 bases between. This CDR3 spans 15 amino acids. Germline values: CDR1 SGHAT, CDR2 FQNNGV. General study findings and limits: Nucleotide-identical clonotype sharing was significantly higher within monozygotic CF twin pairs than between unrelated CF individuals. Low clonality (median roughly 0.009) suggested a mostly naive repertoire.

Sequencing used immunoSEQ multiplex PCR; TCRdb keeps in-frame clones, though not all of them. The sample includes some 15,000 clones, 85% of them seen just once. The receptor's source is a boy aged 10-17 years with cystic fibrosis. Sequencing was carried out using blood. The chain recombines TRBV11-2 with TRBJ1-1; tentative D call: TRBD1 (5 bases). The CDR3 coding sequence is TGTGCCAGCAGCCCACAACCAGGGTTTTGGACTGAAGCTTTCTTT. It translates to CASSPQPGFWTEAFF. The variable domain in full, completed from reference TRBV11-2 and TRBJ1-1, reads EAGVAQSPRYKIIEKRQSVAFWCNPISGHATLYWYQQILGQGPKLLIQFQNNGVVDDSQLPKDRFSAERLKGVDSTLKIQPAKLEDSAVYLCASSPQPGFWTEAFFGQGTRLTVV.